One and the same sample provided the 4 T cell receptor beta chains below, sequenced in a study of PD-L1 blockade in urothelial cancer. TCRdb's copy holds only in-frame clones and misses some; the assay was immunoSEQ multiplex PCR. The sample shows 50,000 or so clones, about 80% of them seen only once. Sequenced material: PBMCs, taken around atezolizumab (anti-PD-L1) treatment. These receptors all come from a man aged 35-49 years with urothelial cancer.

The chain recombines TRBV6-1 with TRBJ2-7; tentatively, D is TRBD1 (6 bases). In germline, CDR1 is MNHNS, CDR2 SASEGT. V was clipped by 4 bases and J by 2 bases, with 12 bases between them. This CDR3 has 14 residues. CDR3 in DNA: TGTGCCAGCAGTGCGGACAGATTTACCTACGAGCAGTACTTC. Encoded protein: CASSADRFTYEQYF.

This clone was counted a few times. The gene calls are TRBV6-5 and TRBJ1-2; D is ambiguous. Between the trimmed V and J ends, which lost 6 bases and 4 bases, there was a span of 18 bases. Germline V lookup: CDR1 MNHEY, CDR2 SVGAGI. This CDR3 is built from 15 residues. CDR3 sequence reads: CASRAFSLTSYGYTF. The CDR3 DNA is TGTGCCAGCAGAGCCTTCTCACTAACAAGCTATGGCTACACCTTC.

The CDR3: CAWSGGAGYEQYF. As DNA, the CDR3 is TGTGCCTGGAGTGGGGGAGCGGGCTACGAGCAGTACTTC. The genes are TRBV30 and TRBJ2-7; D possibly corresponds to TRBD2 (6 bases). Trimming cost V 1 base and J 3 bases, with 10 bases left between them. The germline V gene has CDR1 GTSNPN and CDR2 SVGIG (reference sequence). The CDR3 totals 13 residues.

This rearrangement joins TRBV5-1 to TRBJ2-3; TRBD2 is a possible D gene (5 bases). Trimming shortened V by 5 bases and J by 1 base, and 5 bases separated the two germline ends. The CDR3 has 12 residues. Germline V gene data show CDR1 as SGHRS and CDR2 as YFSETQ. Here the CDR3 DNA reads TGCGCCAGCAGGAGGGGCACAGATACGCAGTATTTT. This gives the protein CASRRGTDTQYF.